This record concerns one T cell receptor beta chain sequence. Its antigen is currently not known. Base quality data are lacking; no much larger clone is found one base away. Preparation of the library involved the immunoSEQ multiplex PCR assay. As for the authors' bioinformatics: To diagnose cytomegalovirus status from the catalog of TCR beta chain sequences, a statistical classification framework was built. Sourced from immuneACCESS, this table was stored by TCRdb with only in-frame sequences that have V and J called. A share of the clones is absent; for the studies checked, an unresolved V gene accounts for under half, and the remainder has no known explanation. V, J and clone size derive from that table, while D and trimming were established from the DNA sequence. This sample holds some 150,000 clones; about 88% were observed only once. 9% to 9.5% of the sample is held by the ten biggest clonotypes.

The data derive from a study of cytomegalovirus exposure and HLA in healthy donors (dated by TCRdb to about 2017). For the study in its entirety: The 550 to 750 repertoires of the first cohort and the 120 validation repertoires were produced on the same platform, according to a later analysis. To predict cytomegalovirus infection status, the study combined high-throughput TCR immunosequencing, statistical association of individual TCRs with disease status, and machine learning. Along with the approximately 700-subject first cohort, a separate validation cohort of over 90 different subjects was used. The study aimed to test whether cataloging public T cell receptors could reveal signatures of past pathogen exposure.

Broad study findings and their caveats: In vitro tests confirmed that three of the cytomegalovirus-associated TCR beta chains recognize cytomegalovirus antigens. In both the original and validation cohorts, the classifier was reported to diagnose cytomegalovirus status with high specificity and sensitivity. A later analysis found that TCRs clustered in the first cohort also tended to co-occur in the 130 or so validation repertoires, with 94% of cluster scores above 0. The study listed approximately 150 TCR beta chains as associated with cytomegalovirus. The authors suggested that the approach could potentially be extended to other disease states and immunological phenotypes. A later analysis had no HLA typing for the validation cohort, so co-occurrence there was scored across all 120 or so repertoires. Most TCR sequences were observed very rarely across donors, whereas some public TCRs were present in many individuals.

The donors belonged to the validation cohort of about 120 subjects, which was separate from the approximately 700-subject first cohort. Specimen: PBMCs. The receptor's source is a woman under 30 in good health and CMV-seropositive.

The base sequence is TGTGCCAGCAGCTTTGCCGGGGGGCGAGAAAAACTGTTTTTT. It encodes CASSFAGGREKLFF. The chain is made from TRBV5-6 and TRBJ1-4, with TRBD1 as a weak D call on 6 bases. The germline V gene sets CDR1 to SGHDT and CDR2 to YYEEEE. V is clipped by 2 bases and J by 8 bases, and the sequence between their germline boundaries is 13 bases long. The CDR3 runs 14 amino acids, cysteine and phenylalanine included. The retained sequence is limited to the CDR3, 42 bases, with the frame set at the first base.